At least ten counts were recorded for the clone carrying this T cell receptor (beta chain). This sample was taken from a study of T cells in Graves' hyperthyroidism and ophthalmopathy. Amplified regions were TCR beta CDR3 sequences from RNA transcripts. HTBI primers were used for first-round RT-PCR of the TCR CDR3. TCRdb reanalysed the multiplex PCR reads using MiXCR and keeps one entry per CDR3 protein. The profile shows approximately 640,000 distinct CDR3 sequences, approximately 15% of them singletons. Graves' hyperthyroidism was deemed stable absent ophthalmopathy progression within 18 months. Not enrolled were patients with uncontrolled infection, other autoimmune disease, pregnancy or lactation. The diagnostic basis comprised clinical symptoms, serum thyroxine and TRAb, thyroid ultrasound and orbital computed tomography. Source material for PBMCs was about 10 ml fresh peripheral blood. Germline V gene data show CDR1 as SGHTS and CDR2 as YDEGEE. V was cut by 0 bases and J by 3 bases, with 6 bases left in between. The CDR3 contains 13 residues.

The TCR sequence derives from a middle-aged man with Graves' hyperthyroidism. The chain employs TRBV5-8 and TRBJ1-1; D ambiguous. Specimen: blood. CDR3 bases: TGTGCCAGCAGCTTGGAACCGTACACTGAAGCTTTCTTT. This translates into CASSLEPYTEAFF. The full variable domain, in which reference TRBV5-8 and TRBJ1-1 provide the parts outside the CDR3, is EAGVTQSPTHLIKTRGQQATLRCSPISGHTSVYWYQQALGLGLQFLLWYDEGEERNRGNFPPRFSGRQFPNYSSELNVNALELEDSALYLCASSLEPYTEAFFGQGTRLTVV.